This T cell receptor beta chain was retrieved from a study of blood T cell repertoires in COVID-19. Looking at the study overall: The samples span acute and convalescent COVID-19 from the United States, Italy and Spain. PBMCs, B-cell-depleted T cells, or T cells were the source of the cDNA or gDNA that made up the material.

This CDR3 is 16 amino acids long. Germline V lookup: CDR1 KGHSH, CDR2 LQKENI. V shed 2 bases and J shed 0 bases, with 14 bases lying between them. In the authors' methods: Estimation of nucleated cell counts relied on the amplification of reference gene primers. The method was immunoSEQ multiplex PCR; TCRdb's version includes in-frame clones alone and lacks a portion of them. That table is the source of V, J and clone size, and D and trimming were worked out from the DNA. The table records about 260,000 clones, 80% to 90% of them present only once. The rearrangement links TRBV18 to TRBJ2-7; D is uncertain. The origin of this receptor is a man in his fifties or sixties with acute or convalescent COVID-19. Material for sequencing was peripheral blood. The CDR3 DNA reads TGTGCCAGCTCACCATTATTTGGGCAGAACTCCTACGAGCAGTACTTC. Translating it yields CASSPLFGQNSYEQYF.